Listed here are 5 T cell receptor beta chains from one sample, sequenced in a study of blood T cells in healthy people across ages. The authors ran a second PCR of about 7 to 12 cycles using a sample-barcoded 5' primer and a J-beta primer mix. MiXCR, run by TCRdb on the 5' RACE reads, gives a single entry per CDR3 protein. The data hold over 450,000 distinct CDR3 sequences, with 20% to 30% observed a single time. These sequences were also reported in another study, on T cells of mothers and their children.

The sequenced sample consisted of blood. All receptors derive from a boy under 18 in good health.

This clonotype came up many times. In DNA, the CDR3 is TGTGCCAGCAGCTTATGGCGGACGGCTAAAGAGACCCAGTACTTC. It is translated as CASSLWRTAKETQYF. The J gene is TRBJ2-5, the V gene TRBV7-9; D remains unclear. CDR1 SEHNR and CDR2 FQNEAQ come from the germline V gene (reference sequence). This CDR3 has 15 amino acids. V was trimmed by 2 bases and J by 3 bases, leaving 13 bases between them.

The chain combines TRBV29-1 with TRBJ2-5, with D maybe TRBD1 (6 bases). CDR3 length equals 15 residues. Trimming cost V 0 bases and J 2 bases, with 13 bases left between them. CDR1 and CDR2 (germline): SQVTM, ANQGSEA. The CDR3 protein is CSVEDGGGSQETQYF. The CDR3 DNA sequence: TGCAGCGTTGAAGATGGGGGCGGTAGTCAAGAGACCCAGTACTTC. The variable domain in full, with the rest retrieved from reference TRBV29-1 and TRBJ2-5, is SAVISQKPSRDICQRGTSLTIQCQVDSQVTMMFWYRQQPGQSLTLIATANQGSEATYESGFVIDKFPISRPNLTFSTLTVSNMSPEDSSIYLCSVEDGGGSQETQYFGPGTRLLVL.

The chain is built from TRBV28 and TRBJ2-4; the match to TRBD1 covers 7 bases. The CDR3 totals 12 residues. The J segment lost 8 bases and the V segment lost 5 bases, leaving 3 bases of the junction unmatched. Germline lookup yields CDR1 MDHEN and CDR2 SYDVKM. The CDR3 loop reads CASSRDSYIQYF. Written as DNA, the CDR3 is TGTGCCAGCAGTAGGGACAGCTACATTCAGTACTTC. The full variable domain, completed using reference TRBV28 and TRBJ2-4, is DVKVTQSSRYLVKRTGEKVFLECVQDMDHENMFWYRQDPGLGLRLIYFSYDVKMKEKGDIPEGYSVSREKKERFSLILESASTNQTSMYLCASSRDSYIQYFGAGTRLSVL.

V gene TRBV4-1 combines with J gene TRBJ2-5; the match to TRBD2 covers 10 bases. The J call could be wrong; TRBJ2-7 is a better fit for the DNA end. The CDR3 is made up of 16 amino acids. The germline CDR1 and CDR2 sequences are MGHRA and YSYEKL. The DNA for the CDR3 is TGCGCCAGCAGCCAAGAAGCGGGAGGGTACTCCTACGAGCAGTACTTC. Translating gives CASSQEAGGYSYEQYF.

The chain combines TRBV20-1 with TRBJ2-5; D remains ambiguous. This CDR3 has 13 residues. Trimming removed 0 bases at V and 3 bases at J, with 8 bases between. The germline V gene encodes CDR1 DFQATT and CDR2 SNEGSKA (reference sequence). CDR3 residues: CSARDQHKETQYF. For the CDR3, the DNA is TGCAGTGCTAGAGATCAGCATAAAGAGACCCAGTACTTC.